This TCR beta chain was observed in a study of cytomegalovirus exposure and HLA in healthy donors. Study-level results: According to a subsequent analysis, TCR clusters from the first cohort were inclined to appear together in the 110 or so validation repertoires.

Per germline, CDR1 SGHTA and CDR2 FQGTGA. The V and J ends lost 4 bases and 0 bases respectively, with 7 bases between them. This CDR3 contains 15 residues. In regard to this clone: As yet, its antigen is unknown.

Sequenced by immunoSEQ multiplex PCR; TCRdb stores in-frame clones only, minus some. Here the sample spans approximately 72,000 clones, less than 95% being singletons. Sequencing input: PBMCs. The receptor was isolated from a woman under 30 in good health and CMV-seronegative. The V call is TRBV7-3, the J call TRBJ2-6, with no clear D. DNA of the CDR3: TGTGCCAGCAGCTCAACCTACTCTGGGGCCAACGTCCTGACTTTC. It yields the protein CASSSTYSGANVLTF. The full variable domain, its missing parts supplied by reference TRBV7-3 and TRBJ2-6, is GAGVSQTPSNKVTEKGKYVELRCDPISGHTALYWYRQSLGQGPEFLIYFQGTGAADDSGLPNDRFFAVRPEGSVSTLKIQRTERGDSAVYLCASSSTYSGANVLTFGAGSRLTVL.